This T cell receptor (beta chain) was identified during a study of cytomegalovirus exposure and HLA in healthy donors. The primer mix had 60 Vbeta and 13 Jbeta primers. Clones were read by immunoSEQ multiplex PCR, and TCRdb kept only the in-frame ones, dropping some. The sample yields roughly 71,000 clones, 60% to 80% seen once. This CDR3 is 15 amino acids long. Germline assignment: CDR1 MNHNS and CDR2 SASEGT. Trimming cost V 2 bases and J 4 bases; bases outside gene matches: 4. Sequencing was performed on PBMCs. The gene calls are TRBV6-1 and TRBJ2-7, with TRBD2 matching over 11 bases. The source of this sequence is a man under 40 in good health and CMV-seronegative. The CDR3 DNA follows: TGTGCCAGCAGTGAATATGGGACTAGCGGTTACGAGCAGTACTTC. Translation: CASSEYGTSGYEQYF.